This TCR beta chain was sequenced in a study of blood T cell repertoires in COVID-19. Turning to the study itself: The origin of the acute and convalescent COVID-19 samples was the United States, Italy and Spain.

TCRdb's copy holds only in-frame clones and misses some; the assay was immunoSEQ multiplex PCR. Of roughly 56,000 clones listed, 85% to 90% are singletons. Trimming pared 0 bases from V and 6 bases from J, leaving 12 bases between. CDR1 SGHRS and CDR2 YFSETQ come from the germline V gene. This CDR3 region has 15 residues. The Seattle patients joined while their infection was active and were tracked longitudinally afterward. Sequencing was carried out using peripheral blood. The gene calls are TRBV5-1 and TRBJ2-2, with D tentatively TRBD1 (5 bases). This TCR was recovered from a woman between 55 and 75 years old with COVID-19, enrolled during active disease. The CDR3 region is CASSLGVYRPGELFF. DNA of the CDR3: TGCGCCAGCAGCTTGGGGGTCTACAGGCCCGGGGAGCTGTTTTTT.